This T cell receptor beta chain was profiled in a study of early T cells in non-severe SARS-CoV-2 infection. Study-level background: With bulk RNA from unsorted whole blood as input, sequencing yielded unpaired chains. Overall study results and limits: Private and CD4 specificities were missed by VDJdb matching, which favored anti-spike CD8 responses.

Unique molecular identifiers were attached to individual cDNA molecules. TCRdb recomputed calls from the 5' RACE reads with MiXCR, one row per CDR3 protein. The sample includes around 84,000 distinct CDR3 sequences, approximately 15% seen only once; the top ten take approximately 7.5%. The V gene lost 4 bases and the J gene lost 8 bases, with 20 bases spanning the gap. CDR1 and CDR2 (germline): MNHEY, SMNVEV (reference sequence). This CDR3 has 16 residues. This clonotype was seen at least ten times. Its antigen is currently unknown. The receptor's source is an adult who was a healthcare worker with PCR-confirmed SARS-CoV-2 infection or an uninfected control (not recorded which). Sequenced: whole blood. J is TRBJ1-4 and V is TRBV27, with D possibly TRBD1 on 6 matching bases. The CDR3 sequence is CASSWYGTTQREKLFF. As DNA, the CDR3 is TGTGCCAGCAGTTGGTACGGGACAACTCAGCGGGAAAAACTGTTTTTT.